A selection of T cell receptor beta chains follows, all from one sample in a study of T cell responses to AZD1222 COVID-19 vaccine. The protocol was immunoSEQ multiplex PCR, while the TCRdb copy is restricted to in-frame clones and leaves out a portion. The table records about 130,000 clones, roughly 93% of them present only once. The sample in question was peripheral blood, obtained 28 days after the second AZD1222 dose. The receptors were gathered from an adult who received the AZD1222 COVID-19 vaccine. The CDR3 runs from the conserved cysteine through the conserved F or W.

J gene: TRBJ2-3; V gene: TRBV21-1; CDR3 protein: CASPRGPCTDTQYF
J gene: TRBJ2-1; V gene: TRBV5-8; CDR3 protein: CASTKLQQGAPFF
J gene: TRBJ2-1; V gene: TRBV20-1; CDR3 protein: CSAQDYNEQFF
J gene: TRBJ1-2; V gene: TRBV29-1; CDR3 protein: CSVAGVYGYTF
J gene: TRBJ2-7; V gene: TRBV5-1; CDR3 protein: CASSVQGSEQYF
J gene: TRBJ1-5; V gene: TRBV6-1; CDR3 protein: CASSETDDQPQHF
J gene: TRBJ1-4; V gene: TRBV6-5; CDR3 protein: CASTRGPAEKLFF
J gene: TRBJ1-5; V gene: TRBV25-1; CDR3 protein: CASSEAQTHNQPQHF
J gene: TRBJ2-2; V gene: TRBV7-9; CDR3 protein: CASRYSGGNTGELFF
J gene: TRBJ2-2; V gene: TRBV19; CDR3 protein: CASKSGTDTGELFF
J gene: TRBJ2-2; V gene: TRBV6-5; CDR3 protein: CASSYGLAGVTGELFF
J gene: TRBJ1-1; V gene: TRBV6-5; CDR3 protein: CASSYSMTGGWTEAFF
J gene: TRBJ2-7; V gene: TRBV5-1; CDR3 protein: CASSLEQGTYEQYF
J gene: TRBJ2-5; V gene: TRBV24-1; CDR3 protein: CATSGDRGETQYF
J gene: TRBJ2-1; V gene: TRBV11-2; CDR3 protein: CASSSLRLAGHEQFF
J gene: TRBJ1-5; V gene: TRBV19; CDR3 protein: CASSPNGSNQPQHF
J gene: TRBJ1-4; V gene: TRBV4-2; CDR3 protein: CASSLGEGAYVEKLFF
J gene: TRBJ1-2; V gene: TRBV29-1; CDR3 protein: CSENGYTF
J gene: TRBJ1-2; V gene: TRBV14; CDR3 protein: CASSRGTAYGYTF
J gene: TRBJ2-1; V gene: TRBV18; CDR3 protein: CASSQYSYNEQFF